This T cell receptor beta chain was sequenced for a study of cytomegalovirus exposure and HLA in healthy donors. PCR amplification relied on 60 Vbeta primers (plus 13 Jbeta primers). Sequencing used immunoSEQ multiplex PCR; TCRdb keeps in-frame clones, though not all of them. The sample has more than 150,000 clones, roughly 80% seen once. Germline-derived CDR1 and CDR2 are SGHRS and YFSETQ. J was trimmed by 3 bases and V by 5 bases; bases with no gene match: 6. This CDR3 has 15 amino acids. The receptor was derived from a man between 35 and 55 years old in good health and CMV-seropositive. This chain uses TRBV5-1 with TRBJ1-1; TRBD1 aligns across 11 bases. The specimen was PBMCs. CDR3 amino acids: CASSRTGGFDTEAFF. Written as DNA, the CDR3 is TGCGCCAGCAGTAGGACAGGGGGCTTTGACACTGAAGCTTTCTTT.